Below are 24 T cell receptor beta chains sequenced from a single sample in a study of blood T cell repertoires in COVID-19 (dated by TCRdb to the early 2020s). The library relied on the immunoSEQ multiplex PCR assay. In TCRdb, the immuneACCESS table is reduced to in-frame sequences with V and J assigned. These tables do not hold every clone; where another copy was compared, an unresolved V gene accounts for under half, and the others remain unexplained. The sample table holds some 240,000 clones, of which roughly 80% were seen once. Together, the top ten hold approximately 6.6% of the sample. Sequenced sample: peripheral blood. The receptors shown here come from a woman aged 70-85 years with acute or convalescent COVID-19.

V is TRBV24-1 and J is TRBJ2-5; TRBD2 matches at 12 bases. The CDR3 has 17 amino acids. V lost 2 bases, J lost 1 base, and 4 bases stayed unmatched. CDR1 is KGHDR, CDR2 SFDVKD, per germline. The CDR3 sequence is CATSDSTLAGGQETQYF. The CDR3 bases are TGTGCCACCAGTGATTCGACACTAGCGGGGGGCCAAGAGACCCAGTACTTC.

This CDR3 reads CAWTPGQGREQYF. CDR3 nucleotides: TGTGCCTGGACCCCGGGACAGGGCCGCGAGCAGTACTTC. The chain couples TRBV30 to TRBJ2-7; the match to TRBD1 covers 9 bases. V was pared by 4 bases and J by 6 bases, with 7 bases of the junction left unmatched. The germline gives CDR1 GTSNPN, CDR2 SVGIG (reference sequence). The CDR3 has 13 residues.

The rearrangement uses TRBV4-1 and TRBJ1-1, with D perhaps TRBD1 (5 bases). This CDR3 has 13 amino acids. V was shortened by 6 bases and J by 2 bases, with 10 bases between the two germline ends. Germline V lookup: CDR1 MGHRA, CDR2 YSYEKL. The CDR3 region has the DNA TGCGCCAGCAGTTCTAGGGGTAACACTGAAGCTTTCTTT. This codes for CASSSRGNTEAFF.

This clone was counted only a few times. The chain links TRBV10-3 to TRBJ1-2; tentatively, D is TRBD1 (5 bases). Germline assignment: CDR1 ENHRY and CDR2 SYGVKD. Trimming stripped 3 bases from V and 1 base from J, with 12 bases between. This CDR3 is built from 15 residues. DNA of the CDR3: TGTGCCATCAGTGATCCAGGGAAGGTTAACTATGGCTACACCTTC. Residues: CAISDPGKVNYGYTF.

Comments on this clone: The junction differs from germline at one of its ends, possibly a read error. The chain uses TRBV24-1 and TRBJ2-1, with TRBD2 matching over 7 bases. This CDR3 contains 15 residues. CDR1 KGHDR and CDR2 SFDVKD come from the germline V gene. The CDR3 reads CATSGGGIGNNEQFF. DNA for the CDR3: TGTGCCACGAGTGGGGGGGGGATTGGGAACAATGAGCAGTTCTTC.

This chain uses TRBV4-1 with TRBJ2-3; 8 bases match TRBD2. With 3 bases clipped from V and 2 bases from J, the junction kept 10 bases outside the gene matches. CDR1 MGHRA and CDR2 YSYEKL come from the germline V gene. CDR3 length: 17 residues. The CDR3 is CASSQATWTSFTDTQYF. The CDR3, as DNA: TGCGCCAGCAGCCAGGCGACCTGGACTAGCTTCACAGATACGCAGTATTTT.

J is TRBJ2-7 and V is TRBV6-2 or TRBV6-3; 7 nucleotides line up with TRBD2. This CDR3 has 15 amino acids. Germline loops: CDR1 MNHEY, CDR2 SVGEGT. Trimming at V came to 3 bases and at J to 0 bases, leaving 5 bases not matched to a gene. CDR3 nucleotides: TGTGCCAGCAGTTATCGGCCGGGGGGCTCCTACGAGCAGTACTTC. As protein: CASSYRPGGSYEQYF.

This clone was counted only a few times. V and J are TRBV6-5 and TRBJ1-1; 8 bases fit TRBD1. J lost 5 bases, V lost 3 bases, and 11 bases had no gene match. Germline V gene data show CDR1 as MNHEY and CDR2 as SVGAGI. The CDR3 loop spans 16 amino acids. DNA for the CDR3: TGTGCCAGCAGTTATACCATAACAGGGGGTCGGACTGAAGCTTTCTTT. It encodes CASSYTITGGRTEAFF.

This chain joins TRBV6-5 and TRBJ2-7; 9 bases are shared with TRBD1. Germline assignment: CDR1 MNHEY and CDR2 SVGAGI. With V trimmed by 7 bases and J by 2 bases, 9 bases remained unmatched. The CDR3 spans 15 residues. The CDR3 DNA sequence: TGTGCCAGCACCATATCCAGGACAGGGGCCTACGAGCAGTACGTC. Protein sequence: CASTISRTGAYEQYV.

This chain links TRBV9 with TRBJ2-3, with D tentatively TRBD1 (5 bases). V shed 3 bases and J shed 0 bases, with 8 bases lying between them. The CDR3 length is 14 residues. Germline V gives CDR1 SGDLS, CDR2 YYNGEE. CDR3: CASSEGMSTDTQYF. The CDR3 DNA follows: TGTGCCAGCAGCGAGGGGATGAGCACAGATACGCAGTATTTT.

The rearrangement links TRBV4-1 to TRBJ2-2, with a tentative D call TRBD2 (6 bases). V was cut by 0 bases and J by 2 bases, with 16 bases left in between. This CDR3 comprises 18 residues. CDR1 MGHRA and CDR2 YSYEKL come from the germline V gene. CDR3 loop: CASSQETRRRGNTGELFF. In DNA form, the CDR3 reads TGCGCCAGCAGCCAAGAAACCCGGAGGCGGGGAAACACCGGGGAGCTGTTTTTT.

The V and J genes are TRBV14 and TRBJ1-1, with D hard to call. The CDR3 runs 11 residues. V lost 1 base and J 8 bases, leaving 5 bases between the germline ends. Germline V gene sequence: CDR1 SGHDN, CDR2 FVKESK. The CDR3 DNA follows: TGTGCCAGCAGCCAAGGAACAGAAGCTTTCTTT. It encodes CASSQGTEAFF.

The chain uses TRBV24-1 and TRBJ2-1, with 7 bases lining up with TRBD2. CDR3 length: 14 residues. Germline loops: CDR1 KGHDR, CDR2 SFDVKD. Losses at the gene ends were 10 bases for V and 5 bases for J; bases not matched to a gene: 10. The CDR3 DNA is TGTGCCACACGCCCGAGCGGGGCCGACAATGAGCAGTTCTTC. Translation: CATRPSGADNEQFF.

The rearrangement uses TRBV9 and TRBJ1-2; D perhaps matches TRBD1 (5 bases). Germline V gives CDR1 SGDLS, CDR2 YYNGEE. Trimming stripped 0 bases from V and 7 bases from J, with 16 bases between. The CDR3 runs 15 residues. This CDR3 is CASSVDRTGSSGYTF. Written as DNA, the CDR3 is TGTGCCAGCAGCGTAGATCGAACAGGCTCTAGTGGCTACACCTTC. Filled out from reference TRBV9 and TRBJ1-2, the complete variable domain reads DSGVTQTPKHLITATGQRVTLRCSPRSGDLSVYWYQQSLDQGLQFLIQYYNGEERAKGNILERFSAQQFPDLHSELNLSSLELGDSALYFCASSVDRTGSSGYTFGSGTRLTVV.

This sequence joins TRBV7-9 and TRBJ2-7; perhaps TRBD2 as D (5 bases). There are 12 residues in the CDR3. Per the germline V gene, CDR1 is SEHNR and CDR2 is FQNEAQ (reference sequence). The CDR3 DNA is TGTGCCAGCAGCGAGGGTGTGGCTACTTTACACGTC. Translated, it gives CASSEGVATLHV.

The CDR3 DNA is TGTGCCAGCAGCTCGATCTCTGGGACTAGCGGGGGGTTTATAGATACGCAGTATTTT. Residues: CASSSISGTSGGFIDTQYF. The rearrangement links TRBV7-2 to TRBJ2-3, with TRBD2 identical over 15 bases. The junction had 13 bases not matched to a gene; V was cut back by 4 bases and J by 5 bases. The CDR3 extends over 19 amino acids. Germline V gene lookup returns CDR1 SGHTA and CDR2 FQGNSA.

The rearrangement links TRBV11-2 to TRBJ2-3; no clear D. V gave up 0 bases and J gave up 9 bases, with 7 bases separating them. Germline V gene data show CDR1 as SGHAT and CDR2 as FQNNGV. The CDR3 runs to 12 residues. The CDR3 sequence: CASSLDERTQYF. The DNA of the CDR3 is TGTGCCAGCAGCTTAGATGAGAGGACGCAGTATTTT.

The V and J genes are TRBV28 and TRBJ1-6; 7 positions agree with TRBD1. This CDR3 contains 17 residues. V lost 5 bases, J lost 2 bases, and 9 bases stayed unmatched. In germline, CDR1 is MDHEN, CDR2 SYDVKM. CDR3 residues: CASSPPTGFTYNSPLHF. CDR3 nucleotide sequence: TGTGCCAGCAGTCCACCGACAGGGTTCACCTATAATTCACCCCTCCACTTT.

The chain is built from TRBV24-1 and TRBJ2-7; D is unresolved. CDR3 size: 13 residues. V gave up 4 bases and J gave up 0 bases, with 6 bases separating them. Per the germline V gene, CDR1 is KGHDR and CDR2 is SFDVKD. This chain's CDR3 is CATSDDTSYEQYF. As DNA, the CDR3 is TGTGCCACCAGTGACGACACCTCCTACGAGCAGTACTTC.

Turning to this clone: Different DNA sequences within this sample yield the same CDR3. In DNA form, the CDR3 reads TGTGCCAGCAGAGGAGGGGAGGCTCAGCCCCAGCATTTT. This gives the protein CASRGGEAQPQHF. V usage is TRBV12-3 or TRBV12-4 and J usage is TRBJ1-5, with TRBD1 as a possible D gene (5 bases). CDR3 length: 13 amino acids. V was cut by 6 bases and J by 6 bases, with 12 bases left in between.

This clone was seen more than once but under ten times. This chain joins TRBV3-1 (or the pseudogene TRBV3-2) and TRBJ2-5, with a tentative D call TRBD2 (5 bases). CDR3 length: 14 residues. V lost 9 bases to trimming and J lost 5 bases, with 19 bases between them. Germline loops: CDR1 LGHDT, CDR2 YNNKEL (reference sequence). The CDR3, as DNA: TGTGCCAGTTCCGGACTCACCACTGGGGAGACCCAGTACTTC. Its translation is CASSGLTTGETQYF.

The CDR3 here is CASSQDIGTTRSYEQYF. The CDR3 DNA reads TGCGCCAGCAGCCAAGATATCGGGACTACCAGATCCTACGAGCAGTACTTC. The chain is built from TRBV4-3 and TRBJ2-7; 7 bases align to TRBD2. With V trimmed by 0 bases and J by 1 base, 9 bases remained unmatched. CDR3 length: 17 residues. The germline CDR1 and CDR2 sequences are LGHNA and YSLEER.

This clone was observed once. V gene TRBV6-5 combines with J gene TRBJ2-6, with 7 bases that match TRBD1. The ends lost 6 bases at V and 2 bases at J; junction bases unmatched: 4. The germline gives CDR1 MNHEY, CDR2 SVGAGI. The CDR3 covers 15 residues. The CDR3 DNA sequence: TGTGCCAGCAGCAGAGGGGGCGCTGGGGCCAACGTCCTGACTTTC. Encoded protein: CASSRGGAGANVLTF.

This rearrangement joins TRBV10-1 to TRBJ2-1, with a possible D match to TRBD1 (5 bases). In germline, CDR1 is WNHNN, CDR2 SYGVQD (reference sequence). This CDR3 spans 15 amino acids. V was pared by 8 bases and J by 2 bases, with 16 bases between. The CDR3 loop is CASGDSKGPYNEQFF. The CDR3 DNA reads as TGCGCCAGCGGAGACAGTAAGGGTCCCTACAATGAGCAGTTCTTC.